This T cell receptor beta chain is drawn from a study of T cell clonality in common variable immunodeficiency. Study observations and caveats: Reportedly, TCR beta sequences from common variable immunodeficiency showed fewer deletions and N-nucleotide insertions. Fewer TCRbeta clones were shared among CVID subjects than controls.

The CDR3 is made up of 12 amino acids. V was pared by 6 bases and J by 5 bases, with 10 bases between. The germline V gene has CDR1 SNHLY and CDR2 FYNNEI. The data were produced by immunoSEQ multiplex PCR, yet TCRdb's version contains in-frame clones alone and is incomplete. This repertoire holds tens of thousands of clones, and none appear only once. This clone was counted at least ten times. Its antigen is not known. The DNA ends 3 residues before the CDR3 does, and the rest of the CDR3 is filled in from the germline J gene. V is TRBV2 and J is TRBJ2-5, with TRBD1 as a possible D gene (6 bases). This TCR came from a person aged 18 to 75 in good health. The sample comprised peripheral blood mononuclear cells. The CDR3 DNA, read in part, is TGTGCCAGCAGCGCTAGGGGGGAGACC. Protein product: CASSARGET. The full CDR3 is CASSARGETQYF.